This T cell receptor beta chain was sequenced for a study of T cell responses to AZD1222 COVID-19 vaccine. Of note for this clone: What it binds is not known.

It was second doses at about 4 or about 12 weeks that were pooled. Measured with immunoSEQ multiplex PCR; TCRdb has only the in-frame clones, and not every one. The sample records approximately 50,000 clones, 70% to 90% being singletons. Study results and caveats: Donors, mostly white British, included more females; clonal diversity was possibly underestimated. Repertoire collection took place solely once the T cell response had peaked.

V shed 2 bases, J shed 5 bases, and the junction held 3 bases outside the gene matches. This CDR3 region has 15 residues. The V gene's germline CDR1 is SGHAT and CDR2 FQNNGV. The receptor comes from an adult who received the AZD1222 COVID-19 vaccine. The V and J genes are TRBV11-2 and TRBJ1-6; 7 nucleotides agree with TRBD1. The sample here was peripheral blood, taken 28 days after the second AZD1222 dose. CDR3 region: CASSLPGQNNSPLHF. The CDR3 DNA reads TGTGCCAGCAGCTTACCGGGACAGAATAATTCACCCCTCCACTTT. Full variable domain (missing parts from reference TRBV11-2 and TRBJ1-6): EAGVAQSPRYKIIEKRQSVAFWCNPISGHATLYWYQQILGQGPKLLIQFQNNGVVDDSQLPKDRFSAERLKGVDSTLKIQPAKLEDSAVYLCASSLPGQNNSPLHFGNGTRLTVT.